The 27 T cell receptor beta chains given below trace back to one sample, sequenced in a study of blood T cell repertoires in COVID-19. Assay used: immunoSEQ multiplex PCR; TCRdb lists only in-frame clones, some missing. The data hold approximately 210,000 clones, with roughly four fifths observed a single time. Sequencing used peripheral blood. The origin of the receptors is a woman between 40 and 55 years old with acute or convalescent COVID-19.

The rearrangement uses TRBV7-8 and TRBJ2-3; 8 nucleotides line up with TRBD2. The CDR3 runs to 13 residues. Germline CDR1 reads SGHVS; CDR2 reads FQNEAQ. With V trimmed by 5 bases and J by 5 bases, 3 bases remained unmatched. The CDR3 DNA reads TGTGCCAGCAGCCACACTAGCGGAGATACGCAGTATTTT. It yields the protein CASSHTSGDTQYF.

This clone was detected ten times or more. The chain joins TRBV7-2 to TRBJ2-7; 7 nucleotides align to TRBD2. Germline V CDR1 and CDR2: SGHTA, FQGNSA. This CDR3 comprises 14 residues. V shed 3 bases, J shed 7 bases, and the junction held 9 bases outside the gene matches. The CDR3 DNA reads TGTGCCAGCAGCTTCTCCGCGGGAGTTGGGGAGCAGTACTTC. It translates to CASSFSAGVGEQYF.

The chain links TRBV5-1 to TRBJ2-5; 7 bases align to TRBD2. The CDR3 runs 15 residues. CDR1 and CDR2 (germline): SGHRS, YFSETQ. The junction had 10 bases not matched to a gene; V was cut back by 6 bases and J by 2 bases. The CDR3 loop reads CASTPWEGLQETQYF. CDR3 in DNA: TGCGCCAGCACCCCCTGGGAGGGACTTCAAGAGACCCAGTACTTC.

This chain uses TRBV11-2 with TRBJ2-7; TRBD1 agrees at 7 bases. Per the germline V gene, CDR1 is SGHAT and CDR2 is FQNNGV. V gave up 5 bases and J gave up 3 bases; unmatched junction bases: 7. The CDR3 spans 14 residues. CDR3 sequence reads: CASSPPGTVYEQYF. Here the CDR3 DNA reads TGTGCCAGCAGCCCGCCCGGGACAGTCTACGAGCAGTACTTC.

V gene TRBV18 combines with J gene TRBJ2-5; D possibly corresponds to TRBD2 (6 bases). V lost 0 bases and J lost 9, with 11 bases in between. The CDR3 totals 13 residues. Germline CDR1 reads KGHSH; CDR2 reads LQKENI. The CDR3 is CASSPPGGEAQYF. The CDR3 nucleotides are TGTGCCAGCTCACCACCAGGAGGGGAGGCCCAGTACTTC.

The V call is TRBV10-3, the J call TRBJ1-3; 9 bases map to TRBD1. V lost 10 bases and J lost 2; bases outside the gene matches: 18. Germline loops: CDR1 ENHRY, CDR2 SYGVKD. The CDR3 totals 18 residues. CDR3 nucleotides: TGTGCCACCGGGGGACAGGGCTACACGGGGGCCCCTGGAAACACCATATATTTT. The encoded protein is CATGGQGYTGAPGNTIYF.

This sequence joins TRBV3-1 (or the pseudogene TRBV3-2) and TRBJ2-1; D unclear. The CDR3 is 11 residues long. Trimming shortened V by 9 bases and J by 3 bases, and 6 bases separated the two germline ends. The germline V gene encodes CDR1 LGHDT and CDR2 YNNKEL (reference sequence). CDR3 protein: CARVYYNEQFF. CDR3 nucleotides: TGTGCCAGAGTCTACTACAATGAGCAGTTCTTC.

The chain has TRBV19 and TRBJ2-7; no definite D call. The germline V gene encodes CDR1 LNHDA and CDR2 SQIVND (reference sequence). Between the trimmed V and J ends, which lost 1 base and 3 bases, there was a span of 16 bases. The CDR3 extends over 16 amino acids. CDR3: CASSIGPGSMGYEQYF. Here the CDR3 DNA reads TGTGCCAGTAGTATAGGACCAGGTTCCATGGGCTACGAGCAGTACTTC. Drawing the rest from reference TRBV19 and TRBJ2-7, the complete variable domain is DGGITQSPKYLFRKEGQNVTLSCEQNLNHDAMYWYRQDPGQGLRLIYYSQIVNDFQKGDIAEGYSVSREKKESFPLTVTSAQKNPTAFYLCASSIGPGSMGYEQYFGPGTRLTVT.

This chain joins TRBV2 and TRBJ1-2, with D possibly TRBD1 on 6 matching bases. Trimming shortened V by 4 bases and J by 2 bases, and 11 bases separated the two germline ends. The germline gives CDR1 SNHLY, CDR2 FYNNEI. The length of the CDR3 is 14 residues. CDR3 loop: CASSVDQGNYGYTF. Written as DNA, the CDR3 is TGTGCCAGCAGTGTCGATCAGGGGAACTATGGCTACACCTTC.

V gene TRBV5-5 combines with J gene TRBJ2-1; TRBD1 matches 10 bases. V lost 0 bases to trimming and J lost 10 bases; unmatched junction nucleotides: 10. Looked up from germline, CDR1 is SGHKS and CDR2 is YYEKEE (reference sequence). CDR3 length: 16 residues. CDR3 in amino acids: CASSLGDRGPLGEQFF. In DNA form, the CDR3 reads TGTGCCAGCAGCTTGGGGGACAGGGGTCCCCTTGGCGAGCAGTTCTTC.

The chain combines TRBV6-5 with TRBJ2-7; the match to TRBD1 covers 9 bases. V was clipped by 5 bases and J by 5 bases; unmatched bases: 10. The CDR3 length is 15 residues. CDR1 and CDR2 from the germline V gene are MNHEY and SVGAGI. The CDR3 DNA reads TGTGCCAGCAGTCCAAGGGGGACAGGGAGCAACGAGCAGTACTTC. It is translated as CASSPRGTGSNEQYF.

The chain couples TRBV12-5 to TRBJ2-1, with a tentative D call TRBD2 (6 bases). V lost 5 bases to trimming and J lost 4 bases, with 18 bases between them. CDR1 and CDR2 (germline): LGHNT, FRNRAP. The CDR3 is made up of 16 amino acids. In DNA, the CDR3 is TGTGCTAGTGGTGAGAGACCGGGACTCGCATACAATGAGCAGTTCTTC. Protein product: CASGERPGLAYNEQFF.

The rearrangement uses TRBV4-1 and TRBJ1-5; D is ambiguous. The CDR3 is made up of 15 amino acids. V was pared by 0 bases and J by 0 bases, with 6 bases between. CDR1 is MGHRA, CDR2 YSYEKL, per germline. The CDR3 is CASSQERSSNQPQHF. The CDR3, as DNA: TGCGCCAGCAGCCAAGAGAGAAGTAGCAATCAGCCCCAGCATTTT.

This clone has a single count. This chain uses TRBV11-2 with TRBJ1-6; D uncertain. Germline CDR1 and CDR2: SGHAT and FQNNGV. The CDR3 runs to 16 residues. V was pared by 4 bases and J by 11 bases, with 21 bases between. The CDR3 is CASSSLPRVSNPPLHF. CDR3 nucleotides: TGTGCCAGCAGCTCCCTACCCCGGGTCTCAAATCCACCCCTCCACTTT.

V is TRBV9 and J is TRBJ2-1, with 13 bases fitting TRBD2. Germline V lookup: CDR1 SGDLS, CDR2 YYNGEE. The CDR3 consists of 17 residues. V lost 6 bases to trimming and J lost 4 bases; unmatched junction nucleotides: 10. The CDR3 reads CASMGTSGGALYNEQFF. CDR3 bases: TGTGCCAGCATGGGAACTAGCGGGGGGGCCTTATACAATGAGCAGTTCTTC.

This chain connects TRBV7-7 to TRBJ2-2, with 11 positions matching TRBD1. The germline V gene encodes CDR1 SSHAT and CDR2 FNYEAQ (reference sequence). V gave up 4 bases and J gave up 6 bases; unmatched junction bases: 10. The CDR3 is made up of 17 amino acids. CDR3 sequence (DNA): TGTGCCAGCAGCTCCTCCCCCGGGACAGGGGGGGCCGGGGAGCTGTTTTTT. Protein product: CASSSSPGTGGAGELFF.

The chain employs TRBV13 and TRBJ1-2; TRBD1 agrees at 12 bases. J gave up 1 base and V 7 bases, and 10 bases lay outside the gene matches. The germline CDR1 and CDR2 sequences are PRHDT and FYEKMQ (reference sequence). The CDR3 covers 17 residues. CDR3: CASTFRGQGARNYGYTF. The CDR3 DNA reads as TGTGCCAGCACCTTCAGGGGACAGGGGGCGCGTAACTATGGCTACACCTTC.

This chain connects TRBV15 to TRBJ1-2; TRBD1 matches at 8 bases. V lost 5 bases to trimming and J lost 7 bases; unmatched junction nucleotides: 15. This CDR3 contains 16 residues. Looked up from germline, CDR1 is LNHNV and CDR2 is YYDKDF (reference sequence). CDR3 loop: CATSGVGQAVSGGYTF. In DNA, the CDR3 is TGTGCCACCAGCGGAGTGGGACAGGCGGTTTCGGGTGGCTACACCTTC.

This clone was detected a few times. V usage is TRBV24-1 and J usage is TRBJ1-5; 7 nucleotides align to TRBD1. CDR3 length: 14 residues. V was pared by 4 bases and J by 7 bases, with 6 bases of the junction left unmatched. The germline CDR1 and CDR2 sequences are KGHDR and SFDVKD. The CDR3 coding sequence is TGTGCCACCAGTGACAGGGACAGTCAACAGCCCCAGCATTTT. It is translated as CATSDRDSQQPQHF.

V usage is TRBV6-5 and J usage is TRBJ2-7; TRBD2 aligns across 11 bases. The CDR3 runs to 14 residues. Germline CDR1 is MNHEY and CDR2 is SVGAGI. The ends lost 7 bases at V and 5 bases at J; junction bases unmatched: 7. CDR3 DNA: TGTGCCAGCATCCAAGGGACTAGCGGTAACGAGCAGTACTTC. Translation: CASIQGTSGNEQYF.

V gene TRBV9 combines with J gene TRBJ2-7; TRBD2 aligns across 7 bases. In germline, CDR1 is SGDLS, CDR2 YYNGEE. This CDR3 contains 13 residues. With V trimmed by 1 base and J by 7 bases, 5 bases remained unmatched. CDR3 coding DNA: TGTGCCAGCAGCGTACTCTCCGGGGGGGAGCAGTACTTC. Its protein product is CASSVLSGGEQYF.

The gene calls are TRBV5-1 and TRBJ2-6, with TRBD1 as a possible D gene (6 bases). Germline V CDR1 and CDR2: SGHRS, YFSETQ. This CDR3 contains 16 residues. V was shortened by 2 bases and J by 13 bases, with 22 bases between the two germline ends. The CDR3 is CASSFSPQGSDLVLTF. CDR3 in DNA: TGCGCCAGCAGCTTTTCTCCTCAGGGGTCCGACCTGGTCCTGACTTTC.

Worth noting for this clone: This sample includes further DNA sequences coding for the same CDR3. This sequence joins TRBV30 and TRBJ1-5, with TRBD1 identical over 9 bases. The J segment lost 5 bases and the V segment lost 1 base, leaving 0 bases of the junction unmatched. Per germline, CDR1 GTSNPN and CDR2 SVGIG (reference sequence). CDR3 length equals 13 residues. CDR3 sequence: CAWSGQGDQPQHF. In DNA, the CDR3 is TGTGCCTGGAGTGGACAGGGGGATCAGCCCCAGCATTTT.

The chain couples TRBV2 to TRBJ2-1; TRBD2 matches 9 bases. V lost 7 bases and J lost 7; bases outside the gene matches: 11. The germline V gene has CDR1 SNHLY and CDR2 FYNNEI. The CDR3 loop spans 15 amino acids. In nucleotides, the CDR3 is TGTGCCAGCATGATTAGCGGGGGCACGTGGAATGAGCAGTTCTTC. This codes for CASMISGGTWNEQFF.

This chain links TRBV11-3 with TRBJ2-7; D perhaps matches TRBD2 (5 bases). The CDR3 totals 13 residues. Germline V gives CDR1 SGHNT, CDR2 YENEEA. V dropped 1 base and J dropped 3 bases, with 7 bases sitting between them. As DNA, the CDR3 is TGTGCCAGCAGCTTAGGCGGAGGCTACGAGCAGTACTTC. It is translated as CASSLGGGYEQYF. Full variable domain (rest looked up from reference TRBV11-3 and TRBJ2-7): EAGVVQSPRYKIIEKKQPVAFWCNPISGHNTLYWYLQNLGQGPELLIRYENEEAVDDSQLPKDRFSAERLKGVDSTLKIQPAELGDSAVYLCASSLGGGYEQYFGPGTRLTVT.

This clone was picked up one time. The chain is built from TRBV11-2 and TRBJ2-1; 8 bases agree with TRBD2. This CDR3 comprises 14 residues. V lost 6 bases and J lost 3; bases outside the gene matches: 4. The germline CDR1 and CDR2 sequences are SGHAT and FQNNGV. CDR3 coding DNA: TGTGCCAGCAGAAACGGGGGGGGCTACAATGAGCAGTTCTTC. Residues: CASRNGGGYNEQFF.

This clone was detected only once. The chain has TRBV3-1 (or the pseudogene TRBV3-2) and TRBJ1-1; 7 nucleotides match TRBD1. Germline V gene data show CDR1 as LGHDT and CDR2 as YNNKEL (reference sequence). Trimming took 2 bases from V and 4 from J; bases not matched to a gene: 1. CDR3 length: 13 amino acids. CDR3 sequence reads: CASSQQGGTEAFF. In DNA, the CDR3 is TGTGCCAGCAGCCAACAGGGGGGCACTGAAGCTTTCTTT.